This T cell receptor (beta chain) was captured by sequencing in a study of blood T cell repertoires in COVID-19. Study in general: T cells, B-cell-depleted T cells, or PBMCs provided the cDNA or gDNA that served as material.

Germline CDR1 MNHEY, CDR2 SVGAGI. This CDR3 is 13 amino acids long. V was pared by 6 bases and J by 4 bases, with 12 bases between. Generated by immunoSEQ multiplex PCR, the TCRdb table keeps only in-frame clones and is missing some. The sample records about 130,000 clones, 80% to 90% being singletons. The sequenced sample consisted of peripheral blood. This sequence was found in a man in his forties or fifties with active COVID-19. The chain recombines TRBV6-5 with TRBJ2-5, with D possibly TRBD1 on 6 matching bases. DNA of the CDR3: TGTGCCAGCAGCCTAGGACAGCGAGAGACCCAGTACTTC. Amino acid sequence: CASSLGQRETQYF.